A single sample is the source of the 21 T cell receptor beta chains below, sequenced in a study of CD8 T cells in Susac syndrome. An input of roughly 0.5 to 1 ug of RNA was subjected to reverse transcription using random hexamers. Via MiXCR, TCRdb re-called the immunoSEQ multiplex PCR reads, giving one row per CDR3 protein. The sample carries about 120,000 distinct CDR3 sequences, around 93% recorded once. Sequences were obtained from CD8+ T cells from PBMCs. The receptors were gathered from a human donor in good health.

The chain links TRBV20-1 to TRBJ1-4; D ambiguous. Germline values: CDR1 DFQATT, CDR2 SNEGSKA (reference sequence). Trimming pared 0 bases from V and 3 bases from J, leaving 17 bases between. The CDR3 is 17 residues long. Written as DNA, the CDR3 is TGCAGTGCTAGAGATAGGGATTCACGCACGTCTAATGAAAAACTGTTTTTT. Amino acids: CSARDRDSRTSNEKLFF.

This chain uses TRBV20-1 with TRBJ2-4; D remains ambiguous. The CDR3 covers 12 residues. Trimming removed 5 bases from V and 3 bases from J, with 8 bases in between. Germline V gene lookup returns CDR1 DFQATT and CDR2 SNEGSKA (reference sequence). The CDR3 region has the DNA TGCAGTGCTGTCGAGGTCAAAAACATTCAGTACTTC. Its protein product is CSAVEVKNIQYF.

The chain has TRBV14 and TRBJ2-5; the D gene is possibly TRBD1 (5 bases). The CDR3 totals 14 residues. Germline values: CDR1 SGHDN, CDR2 FVKESK. V shed 4 bases and J shed 1 base, with 10 bases lying between them. The CDR3 bases are TGTGCCAGCAGCCCAGGGTTCCTCCAAGAGACCCAGTACTTC. Its protein product is CASSPGFLQETQYF.

This rearrangement joins TRBV20-1 to TRBJ2-2; D is undetermined. Per germline, CDR1 DFQATT and CDR2 SNEGSKA (reference sequence). There are 13 residues in the CDR3. With 6 bases removed from V and 0 bases from J, the gap between germline ends came to 8 bases. CDR3 sequence reads: CSAGQTNTGELFF. Written as DNA, the CDR3 is TGCAGTGCAGGGCAGACGAACACCGGGGAGCTGTTTTTT.

The rearrangement joins TRBV2 to TRBJ2-2, with 8 bases that match TRBD2. The trim removed 8 bases at V and 1 base at J, leaving 6 bases unmatched. This CDR3 is 15 amino acids long. The germline V gene encodes CDR1 SNHLY and CDR2 FYNNEI. The CDR3 region has the DNA TGTGCCAGCGTAACTAGCGGAGTGAACACCGGGGAGCTGTTTTTT. Its protein product is CASVTSGVNTGELFF.

The genes are TRBV4-3 and TRBJ2-2; 9 positions agree with TRBD2. V lost 4 bases and J lost 2; bases outside the gene matches: 8. There are 17 residues in the CDR3. The V gene's germline CDR1 is LGHNA and CDR2 YSLEER. The CDR3 DNA follows: TGCGCCAGCAGCCTCCTGTCTAGCGGGGCTAACACCGGGGAGCTGTTTTTT. Its translation: CASSLLSSGANTGELFF.

V is TRBV5-1 and J is TRBJ1-2; tentative D call: TRBD1 (6 bases). This CDR3 contains 17 residues. Germline loops: CDR1 SGHRS, CDR2 YFSETQ. V was pared by 0 bases and J by 4 bases, with 19 bases between. The CDR3 loop is CASSLDLPSGDAYGYTF. The CDR3 DNA reads TGCGCCAGCAGCTTGGACCTTCCTTCAGGGGACGCCTATGGCTACACCTTC. Full variable domain (remainder filled in from reference TRBV5-1 and TRBJ1-2): KAGVTQTPRYLIKTRGQQVTLSCSPISGHRSVSWYQQTPGQGLQFLFEYFSETQRNKGNFPGRFSGRQFSNSRSEMNVSTLELGDSALYLCASSLDLPSGDAYGYTFGSGTRLTVV.

The chain employs TRBV18 and TRBJ1-1; TRBD1 might be the D (6 bases). This CDR3 has 14 amino acids. In germline, CDR1 is KGHSH, CDR2 LQKENI. V lost 3 bases, J lost 7 bases, and 15 bases lay in between. CDR3 residues: CASSPVGGRGEAFF. CDR3 nucleotides: TGTGCCAGCTCACCCGTTGGTGGCAGGGGTGAAGCTTTCTTT.

This chain uses TRBV7-9 with TRBJ2-6; D might be TRBD1 or TRBD2, each matching 5 bases. CDR1 SEHNR and CDR2 FQNEAQ come from the germline V gene (reference sequence). This CDR3 spans 13 amino acids. V was trimmed by 5 bases and J by 4 bases, leaving 6 bases between them. Here the CDR3 reads CASSGGGANVLTF. The CDR3 nucleotides are TGTGCCAGCAGCGGGGGAGGGGCCAACGTCCTGACTTTC.

The V call is TRBV14, the J call TRBJ1-4; D remains unclear. The length of the CDR3 is 13 residues. Trimming removed 4 bases from V and 7 bases from J, with 10 bases in between. Germline CDR1 reads SGHDN; CDR2 reads FVKESK. CDR3: CASSREGAEKLFF. CDR3 DNA sequence: TGTGCCAGCAGCCGGGAGGGAGCTGAAAAACTGTTTTTT.

This rearrangement joins TRBV14 to TRBJ1-1; 9 bases line up with TRBD1. The V segment lost 6 bases and the J segment 5 bases; nucleotides outside the gene matches: 13. The CDR3 spans 16 residues. Germline CDR1 reads SGHDN; CDR2 reads FVKESK. CDR3 DNA: TGTGCCAGCAGTCCTACAGGGGGCTTTCTGAGGACTGAAGCTTTCTTT. Encoded protein: CASSPTGGFLRTEAFF.

V is TRBV6-6 and J is TRBJ2-1; 7 bases are a match to TRBD2. The ends lost 5 bases at V and 4 bases at J; junction bases unmatched: 8. Germline V lookup: CDR1 MNHNY, CDR2 SVGAGI (reference sequence). The CDR3 has 15 amino acids. CDR3 in DNA: TGTGCCAGCAGTGCGGGGGTTGCAAATTACAATGAGCAGTTCTTC. Translating it yields CASSAGVANYNEQFF.

V and J are TRBV4-3 and TRBJ1-5; 8 bases are a match to TRBD1. Unmatched junction bases numbered 8, after V lost 1 base and J lost 9 bases. Germline CDR1 and CDR2: LGHNA and YSLEER. This CDR3 spans 15 amino acids. The CDR3 coding sequence is TGCGCCAGCAGCCAAGCTGCGACAGGGGATACGCCCCAGCATTTT. This gives the protein CASSQAATGDTPQHF.

The V gene is TRBV6-5, the J gene TRBJ2-1; D gene ambiguous. CDR1 is MNHEY, CDR2 SVGAGI, per germline. V was trimmed by 2 bases and J by 5 bases, leaving 4 bases between them. The CDR3 loop spans 12 amino acids. CDR3 nucleotides: TGTGCCAGCAGTTACGGTGACAATGAGCAGTTCTTC. It specifies CASSYGDNEQFF.

The chain employs TRBV7-3 and TRBJ2-1, with TRBD1 matching over 10 bases. With V trimmed by 0 bases and J by 15 bases, 11 bases remained unmatched. The germline gives CDR1 SGHTA, CDR2 FQGTGA. The CDR3 is 15 residues long. CDR3 sequence: CASSLTGPRDRGLFF. In nucleotides, the CDR3 is TGTGCCAGCAGCTTAACCGGCCCCCGGGACAGGGGACTGTTCTTC. The full variable domain, its missing parts supplied by reference TRBV7-3 and TRBJ2-1, is GAGVSQTPSNKVTEKGKYVELRCDPISGHTALYWYRQSLGQGPEFLIYFQGTGAADDSGLPNDRFFAVRPEGSVSTLKIQRTERGDSAVYLCASSLTGPRDRGLFFGPGTRLTVL.

The chain employs TRBV19 and TRBJ1-5; possible D gene TRBD1, 6 bases. CDR3 length: 19 amino acids. Trimming removed 3 bases from V and 4 bases from J, with 25 bases in between. The germline V gene has CDR1 LNHDA and CDR2 SQIVND (reference sequence). The CDR3 nucleotides are TGTGCCAGTAGTATGCTCTGGGACACCAGGAGCTGGGGAAATCAGCCCCAGCATTTT. Its protein is CASSMLWDTRSWGNQPQHF.

The chain carries TRBV5-6 and TRBJ2-7; D not certain. In germline, CDR1 is SGHDT, CDR2 YYEEEE. This CDR3 region has 14 residues. Deletions cut 6 bases from V and 2 bases from J, with 15 bases between. For the CDR3, the DNA is TGTGCCAGCACCCCGGAAGGGATCCCCTACGAGCAGTACTTC. This encodes CASTPEGIPYEQYF. The full variable domain, its missing parts supplied by reference TRBV5-6 and TRBJ2-7, is DAGVTQSPTHLIKTRGQQVTLRCSPKSGHDTVSWYQQALGQGPQFIFQYYEEEERQRGNFPDRFSGHQFPNYSSELNVNALLLGDSALYLCASTPEGIPYEQYFGPGTRLTVT.

This rearrangement joins TRBV29-1 to TRBJ2-2; 8 bases fit TRBD2. Trimming cost V 5 bases and J 4 bases; bases outside gene matches: 6. Germline V gene lookup returns CDR1 SQVTM and CDR2 ANQGSEA. This CDR3 region has 14 residues. The CDR3 DNA reads as TGCAGCGTTTCAGGACTAGCCGGCACCGGGGAGCTGTTTTTT. Protein product: CSVSGLAGTGELFF.

The rearrangement joins TRBV24-1 to TRBJ2-1; D is perhaps TRBD2 (5 bases). This CDR3 region has 14 residues. Germline CDR1 KGHDR, CDR2 SFDVKD. Trimming pared 4 bases from V and 5 bases from J, leaving 11 bases between. The CDR3 coding sequence is TGTGCCACCAGTGACGGACTGGCGGACAATGAGCAGTTCTTC. It codes for CATSDGLADNEQFF.

The chain combines TRBV21-1 with TRBJ2-5; no DNA check was done on the table's D call, TRBD1. TRBV21-1 is designated a pseudogene. This CDR3 has 23 residues. The DNA for the CDR3 is TGTGCCAGCAGGGGTGGGGTTTTTCGCGCCAGTGGCCCAGGAGGAAAGTACCAAGAGACCCAGTACTTC. As protein: CASRGGVFRASGPGGKYQETQYF.

The genes are TRBV5-6 and TRBJ1-5, with D maybe TRBD1 (5 bases). With 2 bases removed from V and 1 base from J, the gap between germline ends came to 13 bases. CDR3 length: 16 residues. Germline values: CDR1 SGHDT, CDR2 YYEEEE. For the CDR3, the DNA is TGTGCCAGCAGCTTCGGCAGGGATTGGAGCAATCAGCCCCAGCATTTT. Encoded protein: CASSFGRDWSNQPQHF.